This TCR beta chain was recovered during a study of T cell repertoires in cytomegalovirus infection. TCRdb called the reads again in MiXCR, with one record for every CDR3 protein. The repertoire holds under 150,000 distinct CDR3 sequences, more than 7% seen once, with about 9.4% in the top ten. The CDR3 sequence is 13 residues long. V was shortened by 2 bases and J by 2 bases, with 6 bases between the two germline ends. The germline V gene has CDR1 SNHLY and CDR2 FYNNEI. Sequences were obtained from PBMCs. The TCR originated in a human donor in good health (CMV status not recorded). Some clones in this sample may be carry-over from other donors' samples. The V and J genes are TRBV2 and TRBJ2-5; D is ambiguous. The CDR3 loop is CASSESTQETQYF. CDR3 nucleotide sequence: TGTGCCAGCAGTGAATCTACACAAGAGACCCAGTACTTC.